One sample yielded the 25 T cell receptor beta chains listed below, sequenced in a study of spatial heterogeneity in lung cancer (dated by TCRdb to between 2018 and 2021). Taken with the paper, the label for time point translates to: sample taken at primary tumor resection. For TCR sequencing, whole RNA was extracted from tumor and nontumor lung tissue, or from cryopreserved PBMC samples, and no cell sorting was done. Receptor amplification or capture employed 5' RACE. Instrument on record: NextSeq 500. Using fastp trimming at Q25 and MiXCR clonotype assembly, TCRdb reanalyzed the public sequencing data and kept in-frame beta chains. Identical CDR3 proteins give one entry, which carries the most common genes and DNA. Here the sample has 40,000 to 55,000 distinct CDR3 sequences; approximately 7% occur a single time. Around 42% of the sample is taken by the ten largest. The sample was PBMCs, taken at surgery. Receptor source: a female donor with early-stage non-small cell lung cancer.

V usage is TRBV7-2 and J usage is TRBJ2-1, with D uncertain. Per the germline V gene, CDR1 is SGHTA and CDR2 is FQGNSA. Trimming pared 1 base from V and 7 bases from J, leaving 11 bases between. The CDR3 is 14 amino acids. CDR3 nucleotides: TGTGCCAGCAGCTTAGGGTCAGTCAGGAATGAGCAGTTCTTC. Translating gives CASSLGSVRNEQFF.

This clonotype was picked up many times. The rearrangement joins TRBV5-1 to TRBJ2-7; D is unclear. Germline CDR1 SGHRS, CDR2 YFSETQ. The CDR3 is made up of 12 amino acids. V was pared by 4 bases and J by 0 bases, with 5 bases between. The CDR3 DNA follows: TGCGCCAGCAGCCATAGCTCCTACGAGCAGTACTTC. Its protein is CASSHSSYEQYF.

This clonotype has only a few counts. The chain combines TRBV7-2 with TRBJ1-5; maybe TRBD1 (5 bases). In germline, CDR1 is SGHTA, CDR2 FQGNSA. The CDR3 has 12 amino acids. V dropped 2 bases and J dropped 6 bases, with 5 bases sitting between them. In DNA form, the CDR3 reads TGTGCCAGCAGCTTAAGGGGTCAGCCCCAGCATTTT. Translating gives CASSLRGQPQHF.

In this sample, this clonotype turned up a few times. The genes are TRBV10-3 and TRBJ1-2; 7 positions match TRBD1. This CDR3 region has 13 residues. V gave up 6 bases and J gave up 6 bases; unmatched junction bases: 7. Germline V gives CDR1 ENHRY, CDR2 SYGVKD. The CDR3 coding sequence is TGTGCCATCAGCTTACAGGGGTCCGATGGCTACACCTTC. This gives the protein CAISLQGSDGYTF.

This clonotype appeared many times. V and J are TRBV5-1 and TRBJ2-7; the match to TRBD1 covers 10 bases. This CDR3 contains 14 residues. The V and J ends lost 4 bases and 3 bases, in that order; junction bases with no gene match: 4. The V gene's germline CDR1 is SGHRS and CDR2 YFSETQ. The CDR3: CASSPGQGIYEQYF. In nucleotides, the CDR3 is TGCGCCAGCAGCCCGGGACAGGGGATCTACGAGCAGTACTTC.

About this clonotype: A read error is possible here, since a much larger clone lies one base away. The rearrangement uses TRBV7-8 and TRBJ2-2, with unresolved D. The CDR3 runs 13 residues. Looked up from germline, CDR1 is SGHVS and CDR2 is FQNEAQ. V dropped 5 bases and J dropped 6 bases, with 10 bases sitting between them. CDR3 protein: CASSGTESGELFF. For the CDR3, the DNA is TGTGCCAGCAGCGGAACAGAGTCCGGGGAGCTGTTTTTT.

The chain is built from TRBV18 and TRBJ1-5; D gene unclear. This CDR3 comprises 13 residues. Trimming cost V 3 bases and J 5 bases, with 8 bases left between them. The germline V gene has CDR1 KGHSH and CDR2 LQKENI. CDR3 amino acids: CASSPGLDQPQHF. In DNA, the CDR3 is TGTGCCAGCTCACCTGGGTTGGATCAGCCCCAGCATTTT.

This clonotype was seen ten or more times. This sequence joins TRBV6-5 and TRBJ2-7, with 8 positions matching TRBD2. V lost 8 bases and J lost 0; bases outside the gene matches: 9. CDR1 is MNHEY, CDR2 SVGAGI, per germline. The CDR3 is 15 amino acids. In nucleotides, the CDR3 is TGTGCCAGCGGGAGCGGGGGCCGTATCTCCTACGAGCAGTACTTC. It specifies CASGSGGRISYEQYF.

This clonotype was picked up many times. The CDR3 loop reads CASSADDSPSYNEQFF. Written as DNA, the CDR3 is TGTGCCAGCAGTGCTGATGACAGCCCCTCCTACAATGAGCAGTTCTTC. The chain recombines TRBV27 with TRBJ2-1, with a possible D match to TRBD1 (5 bases). V was cut by 5 bases and J by 0 bases, with 14 bases left in between. The germline V gene has CDR1 MNHEY and CDR2 SMNVEV (reference sequence). CDR3 length: 16 amino acids.

This clonotype was detected a few times. The V call is TRBV5-5, the J call TRBJ2-6; perhaps TRBD2 as D (6 bases). The CDR3 runs 14 residues. In germline, CDR1 is SGHKS, CDR2 YYEKEE (reference sequence). With 4 bases removed from V and 7 bases from J, the gap between germline ends came to 12 bases. CDR3 region: CASSPGVTANVLTF. DNA of the CDR3: TGTGCCAGCAGCCCGGGGGTGACCGCCAACGTCCTGACTTTC. The full variable domain, its missing parts supplied by reference TRBV5-5 and TRBJ2-6, is DAGVTQSPTHLIKTRGQQVTLRCSPISGHKSVSWYQQVLGQGPQFIFQYYEKEERGRGNFPDRFSARQFPNYSSELNVNALLLGDSALYLCASSPGVTANVLTFGAGSRLTVL.

This clonotype was recorded many times. The chain combines TRBV9 with TRBJ2-1; 10 bases match TRBD2. Unmatched junction bases numbered 3, after V lost 0 bases and J lost 0 bases. From germline, CDR1 is SGDLS and CDR2 YYNGEE. This CDR3 is 17 amino acids long. The CDR3 region is CASSVGTSGNSYNEQFF. DNA of the CDR3: TGTGCCAGCAGCGTAGGGACTAGCGGTAACTCCTACAATGAGCAGTTCTTC.

This clonotype was recorded at least ten times. This chain uses TRBV5-1 with TRBJ2-7, with TRBD1 matching over 7 bases. Germline loops: CDR1 SGHRS, CDR2 YFSETQ. Unmatched junction bases numbered 7, after V lost 1 base and J lost 6 bases. The CDR3 is 14 amino acids. CDR3 nucleotide sequence: TGCGCCAGCAGCTTGTCCACAGGGGTGGTCGAGCAGTACTTC. This translates into CASSLSTGVVEQYF.

This clonotype was counted ten times or more. This chain connects TRBV11-2 to TRBJ2-1, with 12 bases aligning to TRBD2. Unmatched junction bases numbered 3, after V lost 4 bases and J lost 8 bases. Germline values: CDR1 SGHAT, CDR2 FQNNGV. CDR3 length: 14 amino acids. CDR3 DNA sequence: TGTGCCAGCAGCTCCAGACTAGCGGGGGATGAGCAGTTCTTC. Protein sequence: CASSSRLAGDEQFF.

Ten or more counts support this clonotype. This chain uses TRBV2 with TRBJ2-7; 11 positions agree with TRBD1. CDR3 length equals 14 residues. Germline loops: CDR1 SNHLY, CDR2 FYNNEI. The V gene end was trimmed by 6 bases and the J gene end by 1 base; junction bases not matched to a gene: 2. The CDR3 protein is CASRGQGVSYEQYF. The CDR3 nucleotides are TGTGCCAGCAGGGGACAGGGGGTTTCCTACGAGCAGTACTTC.

As for this clonotype: With a much larger clone just one base away, this may be a read error. The chain uses TRBV2 and TRBJ2-7; TRBD1 might be the D (5 bases). CDR3 length equals 16 residues. Trimming cost V 0 bases and J 3 bases, with 15 bases left between them. Germline CDR1 and CDR2: SNHLY and FYNNEI. The CDR3 sequence: CASSEAATVQDYEQYF. The DNA of the CDR3 is TGTGCCAGCAGTGAAGCGGCTACTGTACAGGACTACGAGCAGTACTTC.

This clonotype was counted ten times or more. This chain links TRBV6-6 with TRBJ1-1; D is undetermined. Looked up from germline, CDR1 is MNHNY and CDR2 is SVGAGI (reference sequence). The ends were cut back, 6 bases at V and 2 bases at J, with 7 bases in the middle. The CDR3 runs to 12 residues. The CDR3 protein is CASRTVNTEAFF. The CDR3 region has the DNA TGTGCCAGCAGGACCGTAAACACTGAAGCTTTCTTT.

This clonotype has at least ten counts. V is TRBV5-1 and J is TRBJ1-1, with D uncertain. Trimming took 1 base from V and 4 from J, leaving 14 bases between them. Germline V lookup: CDR1 SGHRS, CDR2 YFSETQ. The length of the CDR3 is 15 residues. The CDR3 loop reads CASSLLSGGITEAFF. The CDR3 DNA reads TGCGCCAGCAGCTTGTTGTCGGGCGGGATCACTGAAGCTTTCTTT.

This clonotype was seen a handful of times. The rearrangement uses TRBV7-9 and TRBJ1-5, with 7 bases matching TRBD1. The germline gives CDR1 SEHNR, CDR2 FQNEAQ (reference sequence). J gave up 4 bases and V 4 bases, and 4 bases lay outside the gene matches. The CDR3 has 14 amino acids. CDR3 coding DNA: TGTGCCAGCAGCTCCCAGGGGGGGAATCAGCCCCAGCATTTT. It codes for CASSSQGGNQPQHF.

V is TRBV18 and J is TRBJ2-7; D unclear. Deletions cut 3 bases from V and 6 bases from J, with 18 bases between. CDR1 is KGHSH, CDR2 LQKENI, per germline. The CDR3 has 15 residues. The CDR3 coding sequence is TGTGCCAGCTCACCTAAGGTGCCCCCTTTGTCCGAGCAGTACTTC. Amino acids: CASSPKVPPLSEQYF.

The genes are TRBV18 and TRBJ2-6; D uncertain. The germline gives CDR1 KGHSH, CDR2 LQKENI. V gave up 3 bases and J gave up 2 bases, with 14 bases separating them. The CDR3 runs to 17 residues. The CDR3 sequence: CASSPGPRTAGANVLTF. The DNA for the CDR3 is TGTGCCAGCTCACCGGGCCCCCGCACAGCTGGGGCCAACGTCCTGACTTTC.

This chain uses TRBV29-1 with TRBJ1-5; 7 bases are shared with TRBD1. Unmatched junction bases numbered 7, after V lost 6 bases and J lost 5 bases. Germline V lookup: CDR1 SQVTM, CDR2 ANQGSEA. This CDR3 is built from 13 residues. CDR3 sequence (DNA): TGCAGCGTCGGGACAGTCCCACATCAGCCCCAGCATTTT. Translated: CSVGTVPHQPQHF.

This clonotype has more than one count but fewer than ten. The CDR3 bases are TGTGCCAGCAGTTGGACAGGGGCTGGGACAGATACGCAGTATTTT. Translating it yields CASSWTGAGTDTQYF. This rearrangement joins TRBV6-2 or TRBV6-3 to TRBJ2-3; 9 bases agree with TRBD1. Trimming removed 4 bases from V and 3 bases from J; junction bases left unmatched: 5. Germline-derived CDR1 and CDR2 are MNHEY and SVGEGT. This CDR3 contains 15 residues.

The chain is built from TRBV29-1 and TRBJ2-4; D might be TRBD2 (5 bases). Trimming removed 7 bases at V and 12 bases at J, with 22 bases between. Germline V CDR1 and CDR2: SQVTM, ANQGSEA. There are 13 residues in the CDR3. The CDR3 DNA sequence: TGCAGCGCCGTGGAGGAACGAACGCACACTCAGTACTTC. Translating it yields CSAVEERTHTQYF. Using reference TRBV29-1 and TRBJ2-4 for the parts outside the CDR3, the full variable domain is SAVISQKPSRDICQRGTSLTIQCQVDSQVTMMFWYRQQPGQSLTLIATANQGSEATYESGFVIDKFPISRPNLTFSTLTVSNMSPEDSSIYLCSAVEERTHTQYFGAGTRLSVL.

Many counts were recorded for this clonotype. The chain is built from TRBV27 and TRBJ2-3; unclear D gene. Trimming cost V 2 bases and J 0 bases, with 3 bases left between them. This CDR3 comprises 13 residues. Germline assignment: CDR1 MNHEY and CDR2 SMNVEV (reference sequence). The CDR3 coding sequence is TGTGCCAGCAGTTTAGTTAGCACAGATACGCAGTATTTT. Its translation is CASSLVSTDTQYF.

The rearrangement links TRBV5-1 to TRBJ2-5; D may be TRBD2 (5 bases). V gave up 1 base and J gave up 4 bases, with 14 bases separating them. CDR1 is SGHRS and CDR2 is YFSETQ in the germline V gene. This CDR3 spans 15 amino acids. CDR3 residues: CASSLTGTTRETQYF. In DNA form, the CDR3 reads TGCGCCAGCAGCTTGACGGGAACCACCCGAGAGACCCAGTACTTC.